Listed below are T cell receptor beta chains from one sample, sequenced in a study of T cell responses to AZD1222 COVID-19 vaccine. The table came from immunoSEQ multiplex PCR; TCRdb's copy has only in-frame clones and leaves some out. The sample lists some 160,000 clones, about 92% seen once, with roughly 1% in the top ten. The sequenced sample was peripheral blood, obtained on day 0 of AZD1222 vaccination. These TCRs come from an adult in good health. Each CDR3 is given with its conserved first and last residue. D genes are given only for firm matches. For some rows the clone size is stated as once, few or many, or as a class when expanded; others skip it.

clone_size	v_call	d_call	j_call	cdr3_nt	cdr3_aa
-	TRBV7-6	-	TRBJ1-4	TGTGCCAGCAGCTTCTCGGGGGGGCGGCGTGAAAAACTGTTTTTT	CASSFSGGRREKLFF
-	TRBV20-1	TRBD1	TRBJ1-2	TGCAGTGCTAGTCTACCGGGACAGGGAGGGGCCAGGAGGCCAGGCGGCTACACCTTC	CSASLPGQGGARRPGGYTF
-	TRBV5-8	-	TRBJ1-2	TGTGCCCAGAGACTCTTGGGTTCGGGAGTATCCAACTATGGCTACACCTTC	CAQRLLGSGVSNYGYTF
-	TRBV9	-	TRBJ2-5	TGTGCCAGCAGCGTGGGGTGGACTATTTATGAGACCCAGTACTTC	CASSVGWTIYETQYF
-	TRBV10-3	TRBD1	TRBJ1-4	TGTGCCATCAGTGAATCGACAATCGGGACAGGGCGTGCAACTAATGAAAAACTGTTTTTT	CAISESTIGTGRATNEKLFF
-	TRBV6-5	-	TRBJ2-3	TGTGCCAGCAGTTACCGCAGACAGTCGAGCACAGATACGCAGTATTTT	CASSYRRQSSTDTQYF
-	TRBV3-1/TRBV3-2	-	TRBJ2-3	TGTGCCAGCAGCCAAGATTCTGGAACCAGGGATACGCAGTATTTT	CASSQDSGTRDTQYF
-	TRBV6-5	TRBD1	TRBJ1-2	TGTGCCAGCAGTTACTCGAGAGTCAGGGGGAACTATGGCTACACCTTC	CASSYSRVRGNYGYTF
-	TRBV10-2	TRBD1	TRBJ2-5	TGCGCCAGCCGAGGACAGGGGCAAGAGACCCAGTACTTC	CASRGQGQETQYF
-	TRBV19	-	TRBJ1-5	TGTGCCAGTAGGTTAGGCAATCAGCCCCAGCATTTT	CASRLGNQPQHF
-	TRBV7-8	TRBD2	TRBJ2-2	TGTGCCAGCAGCTTAAGGCTAGCGGGGGCCACAGGGGCGAACACCGGGGAGCTGTTTTTT	CASSLRLAGATGANTGELFF
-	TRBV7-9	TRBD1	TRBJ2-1	TGTGCCAGCAGCCCGCAGGCAGGGGGCTTTGAGCAGTTCTTC	CASSPQAGGFEQFF
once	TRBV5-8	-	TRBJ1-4	TGTGCCAGCAGCCACCGGGACTCAAAACGGGAAAAACTGTTTTTT	CASSHRDSKREKLFF
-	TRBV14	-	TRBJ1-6	TGTGCCAGCAGCCAAGATCCACAGATAAATTCACCCCTCCACTTT	CASSQDPQINSPLHF
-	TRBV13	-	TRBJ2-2	TGTGCCAGCAGCTTAAGACCCCTGGGGACCGGGGAGCTGTTTTTT	CASSLRPLGTGELFF
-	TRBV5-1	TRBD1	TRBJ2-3	TGCGCCAGCAGCTTGACAGGGGTGGGGGATACGCAGTATTTT	CASSLTGVGDTQYF
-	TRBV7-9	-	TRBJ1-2	TGTGCCAGCAGCTTAGTGACCGGTTTTCTGGATAACTATGGCTACACCTTC	CASSLVTGFLDNYGYTF
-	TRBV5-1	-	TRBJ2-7	TGCGCCAGCAGCTCCGGGGGAATGACAGGGAGGACCTACGAGCAGTACTTC	CASSSGGMTGRTYEQYF
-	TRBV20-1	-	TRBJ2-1	TGCAGTGCCCATCACTACAATGAGCAGTTCTTC	CSAHHYNEQFF
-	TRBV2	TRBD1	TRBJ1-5	TGTGCCAGCAGTGAAGCAACAGGGGGCCGGCAGCCCCAGCATTTT	CASSEATGGRQPQHF
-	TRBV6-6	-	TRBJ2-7	TGTGCCAGCAGTTATCTCTTCTACGAGCAGTACTTC	CASSYLFYEQYF
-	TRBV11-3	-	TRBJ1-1	TGTGCCAGCAACCCAGAGCAGAACACTGAAGCTTTCTTT	CASNPEQNTEAFF
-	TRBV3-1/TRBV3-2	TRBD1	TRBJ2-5	TGTGCCAGCAGCCCGTCCCGGGACAGGGCTCAGTACTTC	CASSPSRDRAQYF
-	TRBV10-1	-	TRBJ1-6	TGCGCCAGCAGTGAGGACCCGGAAAATTCACCCCTCCACTTT	CASSEDPENSPLHF
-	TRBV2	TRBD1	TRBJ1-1	TGTGCCAGCAGTGAAGCGCTTCGACAGGGGGAAGCTTTCTTT	CASSEALRQGEAFF
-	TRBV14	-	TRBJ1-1	TGTGCCAGCAGCCGAGGGATTAGGACTGAAGCTTTCTTT	CASSRGIRTEAFF
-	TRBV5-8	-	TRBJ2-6	TGTGCCAGCAGCTTGGAATACCGCTCTGGGGCCAACGTCCTGACTTTC	CASSLEYRSGANVLTF
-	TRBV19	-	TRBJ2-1	TGTGCCAGTACCCCGGAGCCGCAGTACAATGAGCAGTTCTTC	CASTPEPQYNEQFF
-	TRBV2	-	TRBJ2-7	TGTGCCAGCCTCAGTAGGCCCCTGCTACAGGGAATCGAGCAGTACTTC	CASLSRPLLQGIEQYF
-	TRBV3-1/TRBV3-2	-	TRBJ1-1	TGTGCCAGCAGTCGGGACAACACTGAAGCTTTCTTT	CASSRDNTEAFF
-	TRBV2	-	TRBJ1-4	TGTGCCAGCAGACCGGCGAGGGGCGGAGATGAAAAACTGTTTTTT	CASRPARGGDEKLFF
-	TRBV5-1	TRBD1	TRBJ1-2	TGCGCCAGCAGCACTGGACAGGGCGACGTATTGAACACCTTC	CASSTGQGDVLNTF
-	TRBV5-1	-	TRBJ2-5	TGCGCCAGCAGCTTGGTCGGTCATGATGGGGAGACCCAGTACTTC	CASSLVGHDGETQYF
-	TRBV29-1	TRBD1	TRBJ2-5	TGCAGCGCGAGACAGGGAGAAGAGACCCAGTACTTC	CSARQGEETQYF
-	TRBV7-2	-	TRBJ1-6	TGTGCCAGCAGCTTCGCATATAATTCACCCCTCCACTTT	CASSFAYNSPLHF
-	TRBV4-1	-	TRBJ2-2	TGCGCCAGCAGCCGCGGACGGACCGGACTTGGGGAGCTGTTTTTT	CASSRGRTGLGELFF